These 28 T cell receptor beta chains were sequenced from one sample in a study of human T cells and chemical hapten exposure. TCRdb recomputed calls from the RACE reads with MiXCR, one row per CDR3 protein. The data show around 330,000 distinct CDR3 sequences, with about 5.4% seen just once and around 8.6% held by the top ten. The time point is: pre-sensitization, week 0. Treatment defined: therapeutic diphenylcyclopropenone sensitization with weekly scalp DPC. The sequenced sample was whole blood, obtained in connection with sensitization to the hapten diphenylcyclopropenone (DPC). Every receptor here comes from a woman aged 18-30 years with alopecia areata. Some clones in this sample may be carry-over from other donors' samples.

This clonotype was seen only a few times. This chain uses TRBV29-1 with TRBJ2-5; D not resolved. Trimming took off 3 bases at V and 0 bases at J, with 5 bases between the two ends. The CDR3 runs to 12 residues. Germline V gene data show CDR1 as SQVTM and CDR2 as ANQGSEA. The DNA for the CDR3 is TGCAGCGTTGAGCAATACCAAGAGACCCAGTACTTC. Its translation: CSVEQYQETQYF.

This clonotype appeared a few times. CDR3 amino acids: CASSVDAGGGPNTQYF. Written as DNA, the CDR3 is TGTGCCAGCAGCGTAGATGCGGGGGGTGGACCGAATACGCAGTATTTT. This rearrangement joins TRBV9 to TRBJ2-3, with 8 nucleotides matching TRBD2. J lost 7 bases, V lost 0 bases, and 10 bases had no gene match. The CDR3 is made up of 16 amino acids. CDR1 and CDR2 from the germline V gene are SGDLS and YYNGEE.

This clonotype was observed at least ten times. V gene TRBV4-1 combines with J gene TRBJ2-7, with no clear D. V lost 6 bases and J 5 bases, leaving 17 bases between the germline ends. There are 14 residues in the CDR3. Looked up from germline, CDR1 is MGHRA and CDR2 is YSYEKL. The CDR3 loop is CASSAAVALHEQYF. The CDR3 DNA reads TGCGCCAGCAGTGCCGCAGTTGCCTTGCACGAGCAGTACTTC.

The chain links TRBV6-6 to TRBJ1-4; D is perhaps TRBD1 (5 bases). V lost 5 bases and J 8 bases, leaving 15 bases between the germline ends. The CDR3 loop spans 14 amino acids. The germline V gene has CDR1 MNHNY and CDR2 SVGAGI (reference sequence). Here the CDR3 DNA reads TGTGCCAGCAGTGGAGAGGGGTTTAGGGAAAAACTGTTTTTT. Translating it yields CASSGEGFREKLFF.

This clonotype occurred many times. This chain joins TRBV18 and TRBJ1-2; D remains unclear. Trimming removed 3 bases from V and 1 base from J, with 12 bases in between. This CDR3 contains 15 residues. Germline V gene lookup returns CDR1 KGHSH and CDR2 LQKENI. The CDR3 sequence is CASSPRTSSNYGYTF. Here the CDR3 DNA reads TGTGCCAGCTCACCCAGGACGTCAAGTAACTATGGCTACACCTTC.

The V and J genes are TRBV20-1 and TRBJ2-3; 13 bases align to TRBD2. This CDR3 has 16 residues. CDR1 and CDR2 (germline): DFQATT, SNEGSKA (reference sequence). The V and J ends lost 4 bases and 4 bases, in that order; junction bases with no gene match: 8. CDR3 in DNA: TGCAGTGCTAAACCTACTAGCGGGGGGGCCGCAGATACGCAGTATTTT. This codes for CSAKPTSGGAADTQYF.

As concerns this clonotype: This may be a read error, as it is one base from a much larger clone. This chain connects TRBV11-1 to TRBJ2-3; 7 bases align to TRBD2. The CDR3 loop spans 14 amino acids. The trim removed 2 bases at V and 4 bases at J, leaving 3 bases unmatched. CDR1 is SGHAT, CDR2 FQDESV, per germline (reference sequence). In DNA, the CDR3 is TGTGCCAGCAGCTTAAGTCTAGCGGCAGATACGCAGTATTTT. It translates to CASSLSLAADTQYF. Complete variable domain (other parts from reference TRBV11-1 and TRBJ2-3): EAEVAQSPRYKITEKSQAVAFWCDPISGHATLYWYRQILGQGPELLVQFQDESVVDDSQLPKDRFSAERLKGVDSTLKIQPAELGDSAMYLCASSLSLAADTQYFGPGTRLTVL.

This clonotype was seen a few times. V gene TRBV27 combines with J gene TRBJ1-4; 10 bases agree with TRBD1. Germline V gene sequence: CDR1 MNHEY, CDR2 SMNVEV (reference sequence). This CDR3 region has 14 residues. V lost 10 bases to trimming and J lost 11 bases; unmatched junction nucleotides: 13. CDR3 DNA: TGTGCCACTCCCCTGGCGGGACAGGGGAGGAAACTGTTTTTT. Its translation: CATPLAGQGRKLFF. The full variable domain, with the rest looked up from reference TRBV27 and TRBJ1-4, is EAQVTQNPRYLITVTGKKLTVTCSQNMNHEYMSWYRQDPGLGLRQIYYSMNVEVTDKGDVPEGYKVSRKEKRNFPLILESPSPNQTSLYFCATPLAGQGRKLFFGSGTQLSVL.

This clonotype has more than one count but fewer than ten. V is TRBV4-2 and J is TRBJ1-2, with no clear D. Trimming removed 6 bases from V and 1 base from J, with 18 bases in between. Per the germline V gene, CDR1 is LGHNA and CDR2 is YNFKEQ. The CDR3 has 16 residues. CDR3 sequence (DNA): TGTGCCAGCAGGCGGGTCGTGCAGAGATTTAACTATGGCTACACCTTC. It specifies CASRRVVQRFNYGYTF.

J is TRBJ2-2 and V is TRBV11-3; D may be TRBD1 (6 bases). V lost 3 bases and J 6 bases, leaving 11 bases between the germline ends. CDR1 and CDR2 (germline): SGHNT, YENEEA. CDR3 length equals 14 residues. Here the CDR3 reads CASSFAGDAGELFF. In DNA form, the CDR3 reads TGTGCCAGCAGCTTTGCAGGGGACGCCGGGGAGCTGTTTTTT.

The chain links TRBV19 to TRBJ2-7; the match to TRBD1 covers 8 bases. V shed 5 bases, J shed 5 bases, and the junction held 8 bases outside the gene matches. The CDR3 is 14 residues long. The germline V gene encodes CDR1 LNHDA and CDR2 SQIVND (reference sequence). As DNA, the CDR3 is TGTGCCAGTAGTGGACAGGGTATATCCAACGAGCAGTACTTC. Protein sequence: CASSGQGISNEQYF.

This clonotype was counted ten times or more. The chain recombines TRBV5-6 with TRBJ1-6; D is undetermined. V was trimmed by 0 bases and J by 6 bases, leaving 7 bases between them. CDR1 is SGHDT, CDR2 YYEEEE, per germline. This CDR3 region has 14 residues. The chain's CDR3 is CASSLGRINSPLHF. The CDR3 DNA sequence: TGTGCCAGCAGCTTGGGGCGGATTAATTCACCCCTCCACTTT.

The sample holds many counts of this clonotype. The V gene is TRBV6-2 or TRBV6-3, the J gene TRBJ1-4; D might be TRBD1 (5 bases). Between the trimmed V and J ends, which lost 2 bases and 6 bases, there was a span of 22 bases. Germline CDR1 MNHEY, CDR2 SVGEGT. The CDR3 length is 18 residues. Here the CDR3 reads CASSYDLERSGRHEKLFF. The CDR3, as DNA: TGTGCCAGCAGTTACGACCTAGAAAGATCGGGACGGCATGAAAAACTGTTTTTT.

J is TRBJ1-1 and V is TRBV10-3; maybe TRBD1 (6 bases). The V and J ends lost 11 bases and 5 bases respectively, with 12 bases between them. There are 11 residues in the CDR3. CDR1 and CDR2 (germline): ENHRY, SYGVKD. The CDR3 DNA reads as TGTGCCGCTGGACAGCAGACTGAAGCTTTCTTT. Translated: CAAGQQTEAFF.

Many counts were recorded for this clonotype. This CDR3 reads CSVEERLYQETQYF. The CDR3 DNA reads TGCAGCGTTGAAGAACGCCTATACCAAGAGACCCAGTACTTC. V and J are TRBV29-1 and TRBJ2-5; no definite D call. CDR1 and CDR2 from the germline V gene are SQVTM and ANQGSEA. Trimming took 0 bases from V and 0 from J, leaving 8 bases between them. The CDR3 has 14 residues.

Only a few counts were recorded for this clonotype. This chain uses TRBV6-6 with TRBJ1-1; 7 bases agree with TRBD1. The CDR3 length is 16 residues. V was pared by 6 bases and J by 3 bases, with 13 bases of the junction left unmatched. Germline CDR1 reads MNHNY; CDR2 reads SVGAGI (reference sequence). The CDR3 is CASSQDPGTAYTEAFF. The CDR3 DNA reads TGTGCCAGCAGCCAAGACCCTGGGACAGCCTACACTGAAGCTTTCTTT.

The chain recombines TRBV20-1 with TRBJ2-3, with TRBD1 matching over 10 bases. The CDR3 has 14 amino acids. Germline loops: CDR1 DFQATT, CDR2 SNEGSKA (reference sequence). The V segment lost 3 bases and the J segment 6 bases; nucleotides outside the gene matches: 6. The CDR3 sequence: CSARGQGPWDTQYF. For the CDR3, the DNA is TGCAGTGCTAGGGGACAGGGGCCCTGGGATACGCAGTATTTT.

This clonotype was picked up many times. The chain links TRBV7-6 to TRBJ2-1; 8 nucleotides agree with TRBD2. V was pared by 5 bases and J by 0 bases, with 12 bases of the junction left unmatched. From germline, CDR1 is SGHVS and CDR2 FNYEAQ. CDR3 length: 18 residues. Here the CDR3 DNA reads TGTGCCAGCAGCCGCTTCAGTAGCGGGGTTAGCTCCTACAATGAGCAGTTCTTC. Its protein is CASSRFSSGVSSYNEQFF.

This clonotype appeared a few times. The chain links TRBV5-4 to TRBJ1-2, with TRBD1 matching over 7 bases. The germline CDR1 and CDR2 sequences are SGHNT and YYREEE (reference sequence). The CDR3 length is 14 residues. With V trimmed by 3 bases and J by 4 bases, 6 bases remained unmatched. As DNA, the CDR3 is TGTGCCAGCAGCTGGGGGGACAGCTTCTATGGCTACACCTTC. Residues: CASSWGDSFYGYTF.

This clonotype was observed a few times. V is TRBV18 and J is TRBJ1-5; D may be TRBD1 (5 bases). The V gene's germline CDR1 is KGHSH and CDR2 LQKENI. Trimming removed 3 bases at V and 9 bases at J, with 9 bases between. The length of the CDR3 is 12 residues. For the CDR3, the DNA is TGTGCCAGCTCACCTGACCAGGGGCCCCAGCATTTT. Amino acid sequence: CASSPDQGPQHF.

This clonotype was counted at least ten times. The chain joins TRBV4-2 to TRBJ1-2; D is undetermined. The ends were cut back, 3 bases at V and 5 bases at J, with 7 bases in the middle. The CDR3 loop spans 12 amino acids. CDR1 is LGHNA, CDR2 YNFKEQ, per germline. The CDR3 region has the DNA TGTGCCAGCAGCCAGGCACAATATGGCTACACCTTC. This codes for CASSQAQYGYTF.

This clonotype was observed many times. V and J are TRBV6-5 and TRBJ1-5; D is perhaps TRBD1 (6 bases). The germline V and J ends were trimmed by 5 bases and 4 bases, with 12 bases remaining between them. CDR1 and CDR2 from the germline V gene are MNHEY and SVGAGI. The CDR3 has 14 residues. CDR3 nucleotide sequence: TGTGCCAGCAGTAACAGGGTCGAGAATCAGCCCCAGCATTTT. Translated: CASSNRVENQPQHF.

This clonotype was detected a few times. V is TRBV28 and J is TRBJ1-1; 8 positions match TRBD1. The V gene end was trimmed by 6 bases and the J gene end by 5 bases; junction bases not matched to a gene: 2. This CDR3 is built from 12 residues. The V gene's germline CDR1 is MDHEN and CDR2 SYDVKM. CDR3 bases: TGTGCCAGCAGACAGGGGGATACTGAAGCTTTCTTT. Protein sequence: CASRQGDTEAFF.

J is TRBJ1-1 and V is TRBV29-1; possible D gene TRBD1, 6 bases. Per germline, CDR1 SQVTM and CDR2 ANQGSEA. Deletions cut 6 bases from V and 0 bases from J, with 17 bases between. The CDR3 contains 15 residues. This CDR3 is CSVKNGTTMNTEAFF. The DNA for the CDR3 is TGCAGCGTGAAAAACGGGACAACAATGAACACTGAAGCTTTCTTT.

V usage is TRBV18 and J usage is TRBJ1-1, with D possibly being TRBD1 (5 bases). This CDR3 has 14 residues. Germline CDR1 reads KGHSH; CDR2 reads LQKENI. V lost 1 base, J lost 3 bases, and 9 bases lay in between. In DNA, the CDR3 is TGTGCCAGCTCACCACGTGGGGACGACACTGAAGCTTTCTTT. Its protein product is CASSPRGDDTEAFF.

The gene calls are TRBV15 and TRBJ1-2; D not resolved. Trimming removed 6 bases at V and 4 bases at J, with 6 bases between. Germline values: CDR1 LNHNV, CDR2 YYDKDF (reference sequence). The CDR3 extends over 11 amino acids. CDR3 loop: CATSVGYGYTF. The CDR3 nucleotides are TGTGCCACCAGTGTGGGCTATGGCTACACCTTC. The full variable domain, with the rest looked up from reference TRBV15 and TRBJ1-2, is DAMVIQNPRYQVTQFGKPVTLSCSQTLNHNVMYWYQQKSSQAPKLLFHYYDKDFNNEADTPDNFQSRRPNTSFCFLDIRSPGLGDTAMYLCATSVGYGYTFGSGTRLTVV.

The rearrangement uses TRBV4-2 and TRBJ1-5; D is undetermined. Trimming removed 4 bases at V and 2 bases at J, with 18 bases between. CDR3 size: 17 residues. Germline V gene sequence: CDR1 LGHNA, CDR2 YNFKEQ. The CDR3 bases are TGTGCCAGCAGCCTGGATTGGTTCGGCTCGGGCAATCAGCCCCAGCATTTT. Amino acid sequence: CASSLDWFGSGNQPQHF.

This clonotype has just a few counts. J is TRBJ1-6 and V is TRBV27, with D perhaps TRBD1 (5 bases). The CDR3 totals 16 residues. Trimming took off 8 bases at V and 7 bases at J, with 21 bases between the two ends. Germline V gives CDR1 MNHEY, CDR2 SMNVEV (reference sequence). DNA for the CDR3: TGTGCCAGCTCCTCCTTCCCAGGCCGGGGGAATTCACCCCTCCACTTT. This encodes CASSSFPGRGNSPLHF.